These 2 T cell receptor beta chains came from one sample sequenced in a study of patients and donors after allogeneic stem cell transplantation. TCRdb independently ran MiXCR on the RT-PCR reads; one entry per CDR3 protein. The profile shows under 95,000 distinct CDR3 sequences, 4.5% to 5% of them singletons. Source material: blood, either unsorted or a sorted T cell fraction (not recorded which). The receptors were sampled from a human donor who was either an allogeneic HSCT recipient or a stem cell or donor lymphocyte infusion donor (not recorded which). It is not recorded whose cells these are; they may come from a transplant donor.

At least ten counts were recorded for this clonotype. The chain couples TRBV19 to TRBJ1-5; maybe TRBD1 (6 bases). The V gene's germline CDR1 is LNHDA and CDR2 SQIVND (reference sequence). The CDR3 loop spans 17 amino acids. Trimming stripped 6 bases from V and 1 base from J, with 19 bases between. The CDR3 region is CASRTTGTMGSNQPQHF. CDR3 sequence (DNA): TGTGCCAGTAGGACCACAGGGACTATGGGGAGCAATCAGCCCCAGCATTTT.

The sample holds many counts of this clonotype. The chain links TRBV2 to TRBJ2-2; D remains ambiguous. This CDR3 has 10 residues. Trimming left V 4 bases short and J 6 bases short, with 0 bases between. CDR1 and CDR2 (germline): SNHLY, FYNNEI. CDR3 bases: TGTGCCAGCAGTGCCGGGGAGCTGTTTTTT. Translation gives CASSAGELFF.